This TCR beta chain emerged from a study of cytomegalovirus exposure and HLA in healthy donors. Study findings and constraints: A few chains linked to CMV were shown in vitro to be specific for CMV antigens. Subsequent analysis of the approximately 120 validation repertoires found a tendency for first-cohort TCR clusters to co-occur. Altogether, 150 to 200 TCR beta chains were recorded as cytomegalovirus-associated.

A note on this clone: Its antigen is still unknown.

Some clones are missing from TCRdb's copy, which holds only in-frame ones; the method was immunoSEQ multiplex PCR. The sample has about 280,000 clones, roughly 88% seen once. Germline loops: CDR1 SGDLS, CDR2 YYNGEE. The CDR3 loop spans 13 amino acids. Trimming shortened V by 3 bases and J by 8 bases, and 12 bases separated the two germline ends. The chain couples TRBV9 to TRBJ2-1, with D possibly matching TRBD1 (7 bases). The sequence was collected from a woman aged 18-29 years in good health and CMV-seronegative. Sequencing input: PBMCs. This CDR3 reads CASSAPRGDEQFF. As DNA, the CDR3 is TGTGCCAGCAGCGCCCCCAGGGGGGATGAGCAGTTCTTC. Looking up the rest from reference TRBV9 and TRBJ2-1 gives the full variable domain: DSGVTQTPKHLITATGQRVTLRCSPRSGDLSVYWYQQSLDQGLQFLIQYYNGEERAKGNILERFSAQQFPDLHSELNLSSLELGDSALYFCASSAPRGDEQFFGPGTRLTVL.